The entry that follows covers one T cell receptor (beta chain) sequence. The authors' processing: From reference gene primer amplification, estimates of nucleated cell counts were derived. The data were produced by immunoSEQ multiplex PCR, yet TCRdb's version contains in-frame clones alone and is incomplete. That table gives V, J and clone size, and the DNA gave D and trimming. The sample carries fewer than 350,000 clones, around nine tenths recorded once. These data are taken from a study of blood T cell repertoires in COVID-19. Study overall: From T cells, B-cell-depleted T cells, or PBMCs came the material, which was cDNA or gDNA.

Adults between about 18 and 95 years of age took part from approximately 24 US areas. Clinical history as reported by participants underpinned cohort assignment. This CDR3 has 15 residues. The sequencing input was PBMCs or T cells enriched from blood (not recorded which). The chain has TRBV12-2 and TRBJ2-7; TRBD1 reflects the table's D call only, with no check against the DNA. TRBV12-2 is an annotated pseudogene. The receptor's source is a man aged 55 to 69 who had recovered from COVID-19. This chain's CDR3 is CASRLGDRARGWQYF. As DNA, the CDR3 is TGTGCAAGTCGCTTAGGGGACAGGGCCCGGGGGTGGCAGTACTTC.